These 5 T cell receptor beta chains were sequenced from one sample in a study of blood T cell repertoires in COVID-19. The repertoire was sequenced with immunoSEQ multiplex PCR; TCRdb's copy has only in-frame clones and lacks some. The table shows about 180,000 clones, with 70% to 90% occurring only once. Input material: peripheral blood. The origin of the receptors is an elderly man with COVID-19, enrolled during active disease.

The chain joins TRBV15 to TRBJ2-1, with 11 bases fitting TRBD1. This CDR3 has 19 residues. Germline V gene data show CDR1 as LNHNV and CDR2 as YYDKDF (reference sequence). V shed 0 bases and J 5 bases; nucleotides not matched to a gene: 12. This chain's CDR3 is CATSRDPSGWDRGNNEQFF. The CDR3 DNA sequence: TGTGCCACCAGCAGAGATCCATCAGGCTGGGACAGGGGGAACAATGAGCAGTTCTTC.

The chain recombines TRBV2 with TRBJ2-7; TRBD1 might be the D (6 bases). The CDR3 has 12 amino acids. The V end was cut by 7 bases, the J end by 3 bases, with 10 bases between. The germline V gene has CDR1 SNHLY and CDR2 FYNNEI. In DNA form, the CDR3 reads TGTGCCAGCAAGACAGGTAACTACGAGCAGTACTTC. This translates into CASKTGNYEQYF.

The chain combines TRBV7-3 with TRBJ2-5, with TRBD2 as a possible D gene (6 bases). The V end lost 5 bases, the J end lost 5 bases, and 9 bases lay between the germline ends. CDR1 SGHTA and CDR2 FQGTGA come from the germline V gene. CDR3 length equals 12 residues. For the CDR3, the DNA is TGTGCCAGCAGCCCGGGAGCGGAGACCCAGTACTTC. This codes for CASSPGAETQYF.

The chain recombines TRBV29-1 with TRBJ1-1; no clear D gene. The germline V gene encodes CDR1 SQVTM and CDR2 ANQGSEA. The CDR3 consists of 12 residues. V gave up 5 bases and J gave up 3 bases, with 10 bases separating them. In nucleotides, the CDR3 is TGCAGCGTTACTGGACTGCACACTGAAGCTTTCTTT. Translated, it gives CSVTGLHTEAFF.

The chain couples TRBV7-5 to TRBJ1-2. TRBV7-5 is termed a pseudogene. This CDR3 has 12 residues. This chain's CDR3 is CAREERSYGYTF. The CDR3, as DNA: TGTGCCAGAGAGGAACGGAGTTATGGCTACACCTTC.